The 11 T cell receptor beta chains below all came from one sample that was sequenced in a study of blood T cell repertoires in COVID-19. Here immunoSEQ multiplex PCR was the method, and the copy in TCRdb shows in-frame clones only, minus some. The data contain hundreds of thousands of clones, 85% to 90% of them singletons. The source material was PBMCs or T cells enriched from blood (not recorded which). The receptor set was obtained from a woman aged 60-75 years in a cohort exposed to, infected with or recovered from COVID-19 (not recorded which).

The V and J genes are TRBV6-1 and TRBJ1-4; D is uncertain. The CDR3 is 17 amino acids. V was cut by 4 bases and J by 7 bases, with 22 bases left in between. Germline V gene data show CDR1 as MNHNS and CDR2 as SASEGT. The CDR3 DNA follows: TGTGCCAGCAGTGGAAACGAGAGAACCTACGGAGGTGAAAAACTGTTTTTT. It codes for CASSGNERTYGGEKLFF.

The chain links TRBV4-1 to TRBJ2-7; TRBD2 matches at 8 bases. The germline V gene encodes CDR1 MGHRA and CDR2 YSYEKL. The CDR3 is 20 amino acids. With V trimmed by 0 bases and J by 3 bases, 19 bases remained unmatched. The CDR3 DNA reads as TGCGCCAGCAGCCAAGAGTCTAGGCGGGGGGCGGGCGGGAGGAGCTACGAGCAGTACTTC. Protein sequence: CASSQESRRGAGGRSYEQYF.

The chain combines TRBV19 with TRBJ1-1, with D hard to call. The CDR3 runs 14 residues. V gave up 1 base and J gave up 4 bases, with 10 bases separating them. Germline CDR1 LNHDA, CDR2 SQIVND (reference sequence). CDR3 DNA sequence: TGTGCCAGTAGTATAGGCGGCTACTCCACTGAAGCTTTCTTT. It encodes CASSIGGYSTEAFF. Looking up the rest from reference TRBV19 and TRBJ1-1 gives the full variable domain: DGGITQSPKYLFRKEGQNVTLSCEQNLNHDAMYWYRQDPGQGLRLIYYSQIVNDFQKGDIAEGYSVSREKKESFPLTVTSAQKNPTAFYLCASSIGGYSTEAFFGQGTRLTVV.

The chain employs TRBV27 and TRBJ2-3, with 10 bases that match TRBD2. The length of the CDR3 is 15 residues. With 1 base clipped from V and 6 bases from J, the junction kept 4 bases outside the gene matches. CDR1 and CDR2 (germline): MNHEY, SMNVEV (reference sequence). Written as DNA, the CDR3 is TGTGCCAGCAGTTTATGGCTAGCGGGAGTGGATACGCAGTATTTT. The encoded protein is CASSLWLAGVDTQYF.

The chain's CDR3 is CASSLDKGAYEQYF. The CDR3 nucleotides read TGTGCCAGCAGCTTGGACAAGGGGGCCTACGAGCAGTACTTC. The chain links TRBV11-2 to TRBJ2-7; possible D gene TRBD1, 6 bases. This CDR3 comprises 14 residues. Germline V gives CDR1 SGHAT, CDR2 FQNNGV. V lost 3 bases to trimming and J lost 2 bases, with 11 bases between them.

This clone was detected a few times. J is TRBJ2-7 and V is TRBV11-3; 8 nucleotides match TRBD1. There are 14 residues in the CDR3. Germline CDR1 and CDR2: SGHNT and YENEEA. V lost 5 bases, J lost 3 bases, and 6 bases stayed unmatched. CDR3 DNA: TGTGCCAGCAGCCCTAGGACAGGGCACTACGAGCAGTACTTC. Translation gives CASSPRTGHYEQYF.

To note about this clone: Other DNA sequences in this specimen translate into the identical CDR3. V is TRBV19 and J is TRBJ2-3; D remains unclear. This CDR3 comprises 13 residues. The V end lost 3 bases, the J end lost 1 base, and 5 bases lay between the germline ends. The germline CDR1 and CDR2 sequences are LNHDA and SQIVND (reference sequence). Here the CDR3 reads CASSIQGTDTQYF. DNA of the CDR3: TGTGCCAGTAGTATCCAGGGCACAGATACGCAGTATTTT.

This chain links TRBV23-1 with TRBJ1-3, with D unclear. TRBV23-1 is identified as an open reading frame with a role that is uncertain. V lost 8 bases, J lost 3 bases, and 17 bases lay in between. The CDR3 totals 15 residues. The DNA of the CDR3 is TGCGCCAGCCCTCGAGGGATTTCAGGTGGAAACACCATATATTTT. Translated: CASPRGISGGNTIYF.

Only one count was recorded for this clone. This chain's CDR3 is CASSPGQAPTGANVLTF. The CDR3 nucleotides read TGCGCCAGCAGCCCGGGACAGGCACCCACTGGGGCCAACGTCCTGACTTTC. J is TRBJ2-6 and V is TRBV5-1, with 8 bases aligning to TRBD1. CDR1 and CDR2 from the germline V gene are SGHRS and YFSETQ. The ends lost 4 bases at V and 2 bases at J; junction bases unmatched: 8. This CDR3 contains 17 residues.

This clone appeared a few times. The chain has TRBV10-1 and TRBJ2-7; 9 nucleotides agree with TRBD1. The CDR3 is 12 amino acids. The ends lost 9 bases at V and 4 bases at J; junction bases unmatched: 4. Germline V CDR1 and CDR2: WNHNN, SYGVQD (reference sequence). CDR3 sequence reads: CARGTGKYEQYF. The CDR3 DNA is TGCGCCAGGGGGACAGGGAAATACGAGCAGTACTTC.

DNA for the CDR3: TGCGCCAGCACCCCCTCGAGAGGAGGACTAGCGGTAACTAGCACAGATACGCAGTATTTT. It codes for CASTPSRGGLAVTSTDTQYF. This chain joins TRBV4-1 and TRBJ2-3, with 10 bases identical to TRBD2. This CDR3 has 20 amino acids. V was clipped by 7 bases and J by 0 bases; unmatched bases: 19. From germline, CDR1 is MGHRA and CDR2 YSYEKL.